Described below is a single T cell receptor (beta chain) sequence and its context. Its antigen is currently unknown. Germline values: CDR1 LGHDT, CDR2 YNNKEL (reference sequence). This CDR3 is 17 amino acids long. J was trimmed by 4 bases and V by 3 bases; bases with no gene match: 12. This sample was taken from a study of CD8 T cells in ankylosing spondylitis. Study-wide results and caveats: Characteristic, it appeared, of ankylosing spondylitis blood was a TCR beta motif of fewer than 10 highly homologous variants. Earlier studies detected some motif variants in reactive arthritis synovial fluid and blood. Peripheral blood held disease-linked clones only at relatively low frequency, and these were CD8+.

Library preparation for TCR beta used quantitative 5'-RACE with molecular barcodes. TCRdb passed the 5' RACE reads through MiXCR, listing each CDR3 protein once. The data contain roughly 670,000 distinct CDR3 sequences, around 20% of them singletons. The TCR was taken from a male donor with ankylosing spondylitis. This sequence joins TRBV3-1 and TRBJ2-5; TRBD1 matches 9 bases. Source material: blood, either unsorted or a sorted T cell fraction (not recorded which). The CDR3 here is CASSHWTGTGFGETQYF. Written as DNA, the CDR3 is TGTGCCAGCAGCCATTGGACCGGGACAGGGTTCGGAGAGACCCAGTACTTC.